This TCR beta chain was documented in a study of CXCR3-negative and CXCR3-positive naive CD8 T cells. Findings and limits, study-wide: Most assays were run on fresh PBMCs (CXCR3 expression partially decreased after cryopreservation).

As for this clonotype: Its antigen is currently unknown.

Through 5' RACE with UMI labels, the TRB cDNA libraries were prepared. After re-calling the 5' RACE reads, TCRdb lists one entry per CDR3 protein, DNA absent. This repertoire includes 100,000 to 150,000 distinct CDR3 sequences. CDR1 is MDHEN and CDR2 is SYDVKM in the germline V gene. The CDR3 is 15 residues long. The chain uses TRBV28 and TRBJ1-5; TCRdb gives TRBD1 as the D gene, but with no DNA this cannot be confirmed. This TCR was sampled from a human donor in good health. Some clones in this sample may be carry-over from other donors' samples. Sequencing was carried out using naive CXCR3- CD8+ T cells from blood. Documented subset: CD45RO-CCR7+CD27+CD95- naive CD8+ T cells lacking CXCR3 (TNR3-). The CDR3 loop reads CASSSLQTGHQPQHF.